The clone carrying this T cell receptor beta chain was found many times. The sample comes from a study of HIV-infected patients and healthy controls. TCRdb used MiXCR to reprocess the 5' RACE reads, holding one entry per CDR3 protein. The sample lists around 20,000 distinct CDR3 sequences, roughly 19% occurring once. The germline gives CDR1 LNHDA, CDR2 SQIVND (reference sequence). Trimming cost V 5 bases and J 0 bases; bases outside gene matches: 4. The CDR3 is 14 amino acids. The specimen was CD8+ T cells from blood. The chain recombines TRBV19 with TRBJ2-7; 7 bases agree with TRBD1. The sequence was obtained from a human donor in good health. This chain's CDR3 is CASSPRDSSYEQYF. The CDR3 DNA sequence: TGTGCCAGTAGTCCCCGGGACAGCTCCTACGAGCAGTACTTC.